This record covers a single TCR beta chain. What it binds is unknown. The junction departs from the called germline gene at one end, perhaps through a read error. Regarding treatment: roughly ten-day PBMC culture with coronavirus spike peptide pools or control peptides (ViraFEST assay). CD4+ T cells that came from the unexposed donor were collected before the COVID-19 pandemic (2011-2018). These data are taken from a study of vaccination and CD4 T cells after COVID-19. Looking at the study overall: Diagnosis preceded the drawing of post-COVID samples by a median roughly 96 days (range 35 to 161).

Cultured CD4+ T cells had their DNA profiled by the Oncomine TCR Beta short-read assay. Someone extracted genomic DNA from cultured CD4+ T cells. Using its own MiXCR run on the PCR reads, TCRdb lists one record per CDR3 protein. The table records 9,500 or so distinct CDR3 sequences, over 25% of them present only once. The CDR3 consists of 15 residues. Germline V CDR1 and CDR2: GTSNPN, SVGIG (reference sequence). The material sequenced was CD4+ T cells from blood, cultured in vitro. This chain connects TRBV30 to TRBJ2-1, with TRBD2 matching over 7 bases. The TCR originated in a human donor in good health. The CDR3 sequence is CAWTPPWEGQDGLIF. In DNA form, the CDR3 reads TGTGCCTGGACACCACCATGGGAGGGCCAGGATGGGTTGATCTTC.